Sequencing of this T cell receptor (beta chain) was carried out in a study of T-cell memory formation after mild COVID-19 (TCRdb year 2021). With respect to the entire study: TCR sequence clusters from the two donors were largely donor specific. Two young, previously healthy adult volunteers, one female and one male, were included in the cohort. T-cell clones expanding and contracting after mild COVID-19 in two donors were tracked by longitudinal TCRalpha and TCRbeta repertoire sequencing.

The data were produced on an Illumina NovaSeq 6000. TCRalpha and TCRbeta cDNA libraries were constructed by 5'RACE with constant-segment primers, with sample barcodes and unique molecular identifiers being introduced. Trizol reagent was used to extract RNA from every sample. Library amplification was performed in two PCR steps, and a second sample barcode and Illumina TruSeq adapters were introduced in the second step. Sequencing of the libraries was done on an Illumina NovaSeq, producing 2 x 150 bp paired-end reads. As for the original processing: Demultiplexing of reads and collapsing into UMI-guided consensus sequences were performed with migec v1.2.7. Using mixcr v2.1.11, UMI consensuses were aligned to TRA and TRB V and J templates and then assembled into clonotypes. Clonotypes were classified as expanded or contracted when called significant by both edgeR and NoisET, with noise models trained on biological replicates. For edgeR calls, the cutoffs were a false discovery rate-adjusted p below 0.01 and a log2 fold-change threshold of 1. As an exploratory analysis of dynamics, max-normalized trajectories of the 1000 most abundant clonotypes were examined with PCA combined with hierarchical clustering. Separately sequenced CD4+ and CD8+ repertoires were used to assign the CD4 or CD8 phenotype of responding clones. TCRdb trimmed the raw reads at Q25, called clones with MiXCR and kept productive beta chains. Records with the same CDR3 protein are collapsed into one entry carrying the most frequent genes and DNA. V and J calls and clone size were set by TCRdb, not the authors. Here the sample has some 340,000 distinct CDR3 sequences; 10% to 15% occur a single time. The ten largest make up over 20% of the sample.

What the study reported, not specific to this receptor: The detection of some responding clones in pre-infection memory suggests that pre-existing cross-reactive memory T cells joined the SARS-CoV-2 response. The study covered only a couple of mild cases, and larger cohorts including severe cases with pre-infection samples were considered necessary. Clones that contracted from day 15 to 85 showed balanced CD4/CD8 phenotypes, whereas a second wave of clones that expanded from day 15 to 37 leaned towards CD4+. The second-wave clones that peaked on day 37 were not confirmed to be SARS-CoV-2 specific. Contracting CD4+ clones were located mainly in the CM and EM memory subsets, whereas CD8+ clones were found to be enriched in EMRA.

The CDR3 runs 14 amino acids, cysteine and phenylalanine included. The kept DNA is CDR3 alone, 42 bases in frame from the first base. Germline trimming: 5 bases from V, 7 bases from J; junction bases outside gene matches: 8. Sequences SGHVS (CDR1) and FNYEAQ (CDR2) are obtained from the germline V gene. Ficoll-Paque density gradient centrifugation was the method used to isolate PBMCs. In this sample, this clonotype turned up many times. It has no known antigen specificity. No quality values exist for individual bases; no much larger clone is one base distant. The rearrangement joined TRBV7-6 to TRBJ1-5; 7 bases in between match TRBD1. Input material: PBMCs or a T cell subset sorted from them (not recorded which). The TCR sequence derives from a man younger than 35 who had mild COVID-19 (a few samples of this study predate the infection). The sample titles of this study are shuffled in the database, so cell type and time point are left out; the donor was told from shared clones. The DNA reads TGTGCCAGCAGCCCAGGGACAGCGGAGCAGCCCCAGCATTTT. The encoded protein is CASSPGTAEQPQHF. The full variable domain, completed from the reference TRBV7-6 and TRBJ1-5 proteins outside the CDR3, reads GAGVSQSPRYKVTKRGQDVALRCDPISGHVSLYWYRQALGQGPEFLTYFNYEAQQDKSGLPNDRFSAERPEGSISTLTIQRTEQRDSAMYRCASSPGTAEQPQHFGDGTRLSIL.